This section outlines one T cell receptor beta chain sequence together with its context. V trimming: 3 bases; J trimming: 8 bases; junction bases outside the gene matches: 14. This CDR3 contains 17 residues. The germline V gene has CDR1 MNHEY and CDR2 SVGEGT. The data derive from a study of blood T cell repertoires in COVID-19. At the level of the study: Both acute and convalescent COVID-19 samples were obtained from the United States, Italy and Spain. Sources were T cells, B-cell-depleted T cells, or PBMCs; the material itself was cDNA or gDNA.

Seattle participants joined during active infection and were tracked over time. Authors' analysis steps: Scientists estimated how many nucleated cells there were by amplifying reference gene primers. Sequencing was performed with immunoSEQ multiplex PCR; in TCRdb, only in-frame clones are kept and a portion is missing. The D gene and trimming were derived from the DNA, and the V and J assignments and clone size from that table. Here the sample spans some 70,000 clones, 90% being singletons. V usage is TRBV6-2 or TRBV6-3 and J usage is TRBJ2-3; 10 bases line up with TRBD1. This receptor was identified in a man aged 45 to 65 with COVID-19, enrolled during active disease. Material: peripheral blood. DNA of the CDR3: TGTGCCAGCAGTTATTCCACCGGGGGACAGGGGTGGGCTACGCAGTATTTT. Translation gives CASSYSTGGQGWATQYF.